The rows below give T cell receptor beta chains drawn from one sample of a study of T cell changes during pregnancy in multiple sclerosis. The method was immunoSEQ multiplex PCR; TCRdb's version includes in-frame clones alone and lacks a portion of them. The table has about 75,000 clones, over 80% seen once. Material: CD4+ T cells from peripheral blood mononuclear cells, obtained before pregnancy. These receptors originate from a female donor with multiple sclerosis, enrolled in a pregnancy study. Each CDR3 is given with its conserved first and last residue. D genes are given only for firm matches. A clone size is listed for some rows: how often the clone was seen (once, few, many), or a class if it is expanded.

D gene,CDR3 length,clone size,J gene,V gene,CDR3 protein,CDR3 DNA
-,17,once,TRBJ1-4,TRBV5-1,CASSLREATATNEKLFF,TGCGCCAGCAGCTTGCGGGAAGCCACCGCAACTAATGAAAAACTGTTTTTT
TRBD2,15,-,TRBJ2-1,TRBV2,CASTKTSGAYNEQFF,TGTGCCAGCACCAAAACTAGCGGGGCTTACAATGAGCAGTTCTTC
-,15,-,TRBJ1-3,TRBV9,CASSVTGSLSDTIYF,TGTGCCAGCAGCGTTACAGGGAGTCTTTCGGACACCATATATTTT
TRBD1,16,-,TRBJ1-6,TRBV18,CASSPQGQGNGSPLHF,TGTGCCAGCTCACCACAGGGACAGGGTAACGGTTCACCCCTCCACTTT
-,14,-,TRBJ1-4,TRBV19,CASSITKGDQKLFF,TGTGCCAGTAGTATAACTAAGGGGGATCAAAAACTGTTTTTT
TRBD2,15,-,TRBJ2-2,TRBV19,CASRVTSANTGELFF,TGTGCCAGTAGAGTGACTAGCGCTAACACCGGGGAGCTGTTTTTT
-,14,-,TRBJ1-2,TRBV5-8,CASSLQGRRNGYTF,TGTGCCAGCAGCCTACAGGGACGGAGGAATGGCTACACCTTC
-,13,-,TRBJ1-1,TRBV6-1,CASRQSKDTEAFF,TGTGCCAGCAGACAGTCTAAGGACACTGAAGCTTTCTTT
-,15,-,TRBJ1-5,TRBV30,CAWSVRGGMGQPQHF,TGTGCCTGGAGTGTAAGGGGGGGAATGGGACAGCCCCAGCATTTT
TRBD1,15,-,TRBJ1-1,TRBV7-8,CASSSLDRVDTEAFF,TGTGCCAGCAGCTCCCTGGACAGGGTGGACACTGAAGCTTTCTTT
TRBD2,16,-,TRBJ2-1,TRBV7-3,CASSLGSGSPSMEQFF,TGTGCCAGCAGCTTAGGCAGCGGGAGCCCGTCAATGGAGCAGTTCTTC
-,16,-,TRBJ1-3,TRBV19,CASSMGREAPRNTIYF,TGTGCCAGTAGTATGGGGAGGGAGGCTCCTCGAAACACCATATATTTT
-,13,-,TRBJ2-3,TRBV2,CASRVRSTDTQYF,TGTGCCAGCAGGGTGAGGAGCACAGATACGCAGTATTTT
TRBD2,13,-,TRBJ2-7,TRBV6-1,CASRGGYSYEQYF,TGTGCCAGCAGGGGAGGGTACTCCTACGAGCAGTACTTC
-,17,-,TRBJ1-3,TRBV5-1,CASSLERRQFSGNTIYF,TGCGCCAGCAGCTTGGAACGGCGACAGTTCTCTGGAAACACCATATATTTT
-,15,-,TRBJ2-1,TRBV7-3,CASSSFGTEYNEQFF,TGTGCCAGCAGCTCCTTCGGGACTGAATACAATGAGCAGTTCTTC
TRBD1,14,-,TRBJ1-2,TRBV7-2,CASSLDGTALGYTF,TGTGCCAGCAGCTTAGATGGGACAGCACTAGGCTACACCTTC
TRBD2,15,-,TRBJ2-7,TRBV7-8,CASSLATSGTHEQYF,TGTGCCAGCAGCTTGGCGACTAGCGGGACCCACGAGCAGTACTTC
TRBD2,14,-,TRBJ2-7,TRBV28,CATRNSGVLRGQYF,TGTGCCACCCGTAATAGCGGGGTTCTACGAGGGCAGTACTTC
TRBD2,15,-,TRBJ2-2,TRBV7-2,CASGLGRATTGELFF,TGTGCCAGCGGACTCGGGAGGGCCACCACCGGGGAGCTGTTTTTT
-,11,-,TRBJ1-2,TRBV6-5,CATLGGYGYTF,TGTGCCACTCTGGGGGGTTATGGCTACACCTTC
-,15,-,TRBJ1-3,TRBV9,CASSPTRESGNTIYF,TGTGCCAGCAGCCCCACTAGGGAATCTGGAAACACCATATATTTT
TRBD1,15,-,TRBJ2-7,TRBV30,CAWNGGTGQGGEQYF,TGTGCCTGGAACGGAGGGACGGGACAGGGTGGCGAGCAGTACTTC
TRBD2,16,once,TRBJ2-3,TRBV18,CASSPLAGGLTDTQYF,TGTGCCAGCTCACCCTTAGCGGGGGGCTTGACAGATACGCAGTATTTT
-,15,-,TRBJ2-5,TRBV7-8,CASSWKRITQETQYF,TGTGCCAGCAGCTGGAAGCGGATCACTCAAGAGACCCAGTACTTC
TRBD1,16,-,TRBJ2-7,TRBV5-6,CASSVTGGLGWNEQYF,TGTGCCAGCAGCGTGACAGGGGGCTTAGGGTGGAACGAGCAGTACTTC